This T cell receptor (beta chain) was documented in a study of T cells after yellow fever vaccination. TCR cDNA, made by 5'RACE template switching, carried an added universal primer site and UMIs. TCRdb fed the 5' RACE reads into MiXCR, producing one record per CDR3 protein. The table includes about 220,000 distinct CDR3 sequences, more than 3% detected once. Study results and caveats: Bulk-population clonotypes that are abundant could appear as contaminants in FACS-sorted repertoires.

The length of the CDR3 is 17 residues. In germline, CDR1 is SGHVS, CDR2 FQNEAQ. The V and J ends lost 1 base and 6 bases respectively, with 22 bases between them. Regarding this clonotype: Its antigen is unknown.

The specimen comprised CD4+ T cells sorted from PBMCs, sampled 10 days after the yellow fever booster vaccination. The chain links TRBV7-8 to TRBJ2-7, with D perhaps matching TRBD2 (7 bases). The receptor's source is a man aged 18 to 29 who received the YFV17D yellow fever vaccine. The DNA of the CDR3 is TGTGCCAGCAGCTTAGAATCTGTACGGGGGGCCGTCGGCGAGCAGTACTTC. It encodes CASSLESVRGAVGEQYF.